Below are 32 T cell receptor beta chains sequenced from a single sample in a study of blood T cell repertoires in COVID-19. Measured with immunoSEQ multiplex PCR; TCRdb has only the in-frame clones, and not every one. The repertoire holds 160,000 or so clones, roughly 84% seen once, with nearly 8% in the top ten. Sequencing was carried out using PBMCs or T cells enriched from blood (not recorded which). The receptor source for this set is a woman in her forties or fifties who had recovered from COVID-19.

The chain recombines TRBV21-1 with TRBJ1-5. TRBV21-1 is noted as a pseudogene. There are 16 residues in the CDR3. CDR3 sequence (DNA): TGTGCCAGCAGCAAGTCACTCCGGGGGTGGTGTCAGCCCCAGCATTTT. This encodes CASSKSLRGWCQPQHF.

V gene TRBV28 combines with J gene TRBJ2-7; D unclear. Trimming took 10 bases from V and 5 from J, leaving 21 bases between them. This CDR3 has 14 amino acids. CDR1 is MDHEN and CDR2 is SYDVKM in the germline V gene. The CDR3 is CAIATGSLGNEQYF. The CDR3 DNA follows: TGTGCCATCGCTACGGGTTCCTTGGGTAACGAGCAGTACTTC. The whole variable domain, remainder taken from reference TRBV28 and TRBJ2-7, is DVKVTQSSRYLVKRTGEKVFLECVQDMDHENMFWYRQDPGLGLRLIYFSYDVKMKEKGDIPEGYSVSREKKERFSLILESASTNQTSMYLCAIATGSLGNEQYFGPGTRLTVT.

The CDR3: CASSTRPLERQPQHF. The CDR3 bases are TGTGCCAGCAGTACACGCCCTCTCGAGAGGCAGCCCCAGCATTTT. The rearrangement joins TRBV6-2 or TRBV6-3 to TRBJ1-5; no clear D gene. The germline V gene has CDR1 MNHEY and CDR2 SVGEGT. The CDR3 consists of 15 residues. The V end was cut by 5 bases, the J end by 7 bases, with 18 bases between.

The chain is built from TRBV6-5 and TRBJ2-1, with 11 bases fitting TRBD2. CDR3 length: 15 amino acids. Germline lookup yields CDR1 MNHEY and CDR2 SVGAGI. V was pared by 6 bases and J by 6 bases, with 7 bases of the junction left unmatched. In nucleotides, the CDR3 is TGTGCCAGCAGGCGACTAGCGGGGAGCATCAATGAGCAGTTCTTC. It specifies CASRRLAGSINEQFF.

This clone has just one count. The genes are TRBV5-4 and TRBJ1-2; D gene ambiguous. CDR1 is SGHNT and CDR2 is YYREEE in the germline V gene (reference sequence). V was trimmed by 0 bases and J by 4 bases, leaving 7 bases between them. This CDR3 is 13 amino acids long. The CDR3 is CASSLEQLYGYTF. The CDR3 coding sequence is TGTGCCAGCAGCTTGGAACAGCTCTATGGCTACACCTTC.

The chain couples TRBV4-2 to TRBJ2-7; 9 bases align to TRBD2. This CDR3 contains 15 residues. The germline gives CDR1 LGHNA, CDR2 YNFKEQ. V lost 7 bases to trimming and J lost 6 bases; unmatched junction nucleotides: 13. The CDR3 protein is CASNSGTSRKGEQYF. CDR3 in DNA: TGTGCCAGCAACTCCGGGACTAGCCGAAAAGGCGAGCAGTACTTC.

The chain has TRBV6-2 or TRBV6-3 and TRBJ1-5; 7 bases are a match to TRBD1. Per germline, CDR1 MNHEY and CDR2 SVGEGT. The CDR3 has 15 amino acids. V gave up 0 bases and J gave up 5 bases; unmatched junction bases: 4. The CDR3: CASSYSGGVYQPQHF. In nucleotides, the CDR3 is TGTGCCAGCAGTTACTCAGGGGGCGTCTATCAGCCCCAGCATTTT.

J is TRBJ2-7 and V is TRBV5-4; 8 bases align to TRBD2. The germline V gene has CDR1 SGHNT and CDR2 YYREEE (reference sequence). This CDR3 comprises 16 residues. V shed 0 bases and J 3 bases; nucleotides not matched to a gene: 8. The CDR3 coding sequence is TGTGCCAGCAGCTTGGGTTCCGGGACTAGTATCTACGAGCAGTACTTC. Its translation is CASSLGSGTSIYEQYF.

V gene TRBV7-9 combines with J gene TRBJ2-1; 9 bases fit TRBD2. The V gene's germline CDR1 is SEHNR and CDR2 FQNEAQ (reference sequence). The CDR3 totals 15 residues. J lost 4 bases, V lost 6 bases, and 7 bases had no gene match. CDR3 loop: CASSKTSGPYNEQFF. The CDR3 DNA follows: TGTGCCAGCAGTAAGACTAGCGGCCCTTACAATGAGCAGTTCTTC.

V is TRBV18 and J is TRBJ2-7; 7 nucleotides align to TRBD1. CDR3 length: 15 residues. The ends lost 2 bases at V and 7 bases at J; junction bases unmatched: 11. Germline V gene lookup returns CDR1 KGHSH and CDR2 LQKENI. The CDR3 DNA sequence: TGTGCCAGCTCACCAACTCTGACAGGGCTGCGGGAGCAGTACTTC. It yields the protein CASSPTLTGLREQYF.

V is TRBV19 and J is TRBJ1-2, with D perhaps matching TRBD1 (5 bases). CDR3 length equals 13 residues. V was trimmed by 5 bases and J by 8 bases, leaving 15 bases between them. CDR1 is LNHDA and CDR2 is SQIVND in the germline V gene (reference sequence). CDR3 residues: CASSLRQLGGYTF. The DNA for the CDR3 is TGTGCCAGTAGTTTGAGACAGTTAGGAGGCTACACCTTC.

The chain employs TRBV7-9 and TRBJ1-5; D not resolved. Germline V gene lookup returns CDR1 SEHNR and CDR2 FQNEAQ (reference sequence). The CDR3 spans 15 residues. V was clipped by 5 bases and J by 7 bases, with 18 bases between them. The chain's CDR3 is CASSRTTNRGQPQHF. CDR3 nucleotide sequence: TGTGCCAGCAGCCGAACCACAAACAGAGGGCAGCCCCAGCATTTT.

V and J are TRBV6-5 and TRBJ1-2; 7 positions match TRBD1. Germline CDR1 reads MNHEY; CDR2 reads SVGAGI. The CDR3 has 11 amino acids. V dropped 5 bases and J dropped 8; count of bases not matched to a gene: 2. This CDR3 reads CASSNRGGYTF. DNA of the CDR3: TGTGCCAGCAGTAACAGGGGAGGCTACACCTTC.

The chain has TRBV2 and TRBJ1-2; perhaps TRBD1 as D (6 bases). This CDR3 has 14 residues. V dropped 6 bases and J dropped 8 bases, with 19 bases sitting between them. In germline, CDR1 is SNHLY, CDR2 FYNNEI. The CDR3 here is CASRKTGVLEGYTF. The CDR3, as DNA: TGTGCCAGCAGGAAGACAGGTGTTCTCGAGGGCTACACCTTC.

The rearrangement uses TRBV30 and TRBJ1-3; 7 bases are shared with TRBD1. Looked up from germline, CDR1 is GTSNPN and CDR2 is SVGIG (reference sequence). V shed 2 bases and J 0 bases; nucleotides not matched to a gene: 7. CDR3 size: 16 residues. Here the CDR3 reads CAWSMEGAYSGNTIYF. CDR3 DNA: TGTGCCTGGAGTATGGAGGGGGCCTACTCTGGAAACACCATATATTTT.

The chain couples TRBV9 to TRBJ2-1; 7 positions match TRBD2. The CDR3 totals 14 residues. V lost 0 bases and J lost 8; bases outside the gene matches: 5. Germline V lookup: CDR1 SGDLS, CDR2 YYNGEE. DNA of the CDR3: TGTGCCAGCAGCGTAGTGGGGGGGGACGATGAGCAGTTCTTC. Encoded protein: CASSVVGGDDEQFF. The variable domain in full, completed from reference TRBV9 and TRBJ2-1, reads DSGVTQTPKHLITATGQRVTLRCSPRSGDLSVYWYQQSLDQGLQFLIQYYNGEERAKGNILERFSAQQFPDLHSELNLSSLELGDSALYFCASSVVGGDDEQFFGPGTRLTVL.

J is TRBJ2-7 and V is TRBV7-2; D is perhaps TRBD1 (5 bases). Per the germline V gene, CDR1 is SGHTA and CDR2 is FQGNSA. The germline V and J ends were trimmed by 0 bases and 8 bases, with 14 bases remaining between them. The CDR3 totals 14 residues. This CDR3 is CASSLALPTGKQYF. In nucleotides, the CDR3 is TGTGCCAGCAGCTTAGCACTTCCAACAGGAAAGCAGTACTTC. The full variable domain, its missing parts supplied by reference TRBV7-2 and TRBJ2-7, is GAGVSQSPSNKVTEKGKDVELRCDPISGHTALYWYRQSLGQGLEFLIYFQGNSAPDKSGLPSDRFSAERTGGSVSTLTIQRTQQEDSAVYLCASSLALPTGKQYFGPGTRLTVT.

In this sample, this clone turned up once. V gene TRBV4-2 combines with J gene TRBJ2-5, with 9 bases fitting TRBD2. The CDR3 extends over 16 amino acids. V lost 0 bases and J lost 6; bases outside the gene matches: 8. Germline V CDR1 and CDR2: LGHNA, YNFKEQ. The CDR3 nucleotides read TGTGCCAGCAGCCAAGATTTAACTAGCGGGTCCAAGACCCAGTACTTC. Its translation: CASSQDLTSGSKTQYF.

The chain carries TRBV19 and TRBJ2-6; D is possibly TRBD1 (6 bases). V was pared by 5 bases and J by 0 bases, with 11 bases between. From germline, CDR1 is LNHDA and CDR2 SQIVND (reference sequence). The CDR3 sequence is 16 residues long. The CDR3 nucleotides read TGTGCCAGTAGTCCACAGGGTATCTCTGGGGCCAACGTCCTGACTTTC. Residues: CASSPQGISGANVLTF.

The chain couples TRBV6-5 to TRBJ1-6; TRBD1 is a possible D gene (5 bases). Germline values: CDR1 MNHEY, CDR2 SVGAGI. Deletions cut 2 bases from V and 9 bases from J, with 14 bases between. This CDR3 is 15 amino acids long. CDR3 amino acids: CASSYETRGTSPLHF. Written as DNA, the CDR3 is TGTGCCAGCAGTTACGAGACTCGCGGGACTTCACCCCTCCACTTT.

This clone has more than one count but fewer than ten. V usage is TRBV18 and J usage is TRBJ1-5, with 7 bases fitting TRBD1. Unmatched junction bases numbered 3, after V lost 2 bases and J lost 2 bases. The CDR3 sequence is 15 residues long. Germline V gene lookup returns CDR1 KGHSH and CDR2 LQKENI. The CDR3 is CASSPDGTGNQPQHF. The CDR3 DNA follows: TGTGCCAGCTCACCAGATGGGACAGGCAATCAGCCCCAGCATTTT.

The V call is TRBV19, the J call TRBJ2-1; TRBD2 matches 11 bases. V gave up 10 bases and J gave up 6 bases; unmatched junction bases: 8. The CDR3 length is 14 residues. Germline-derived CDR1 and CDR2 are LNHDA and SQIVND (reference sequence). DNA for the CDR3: TGTGCCACCCGAACTAGCGGGAGTCGCAATGAGCAGTTCTTC. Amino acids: CATRTSGSRNEQFF.

DNA for the CDR3: TGTGCCAGCTCCCTGGGACAGGCGGTATCTGGAAACACCATATATTTT. Translated: CASSLGQAVSGNTIYF. The chain combines TRBV18 with TRBJ1-3, with 8 nucleotides matching TRBD1. V trimming: 6 bases; J trimming: 1 base; junction bases outside the gene matches: 8. CDR1 and CDR2 (germline): KGHSH, LQKENI. The CDR3 has 16 residues.

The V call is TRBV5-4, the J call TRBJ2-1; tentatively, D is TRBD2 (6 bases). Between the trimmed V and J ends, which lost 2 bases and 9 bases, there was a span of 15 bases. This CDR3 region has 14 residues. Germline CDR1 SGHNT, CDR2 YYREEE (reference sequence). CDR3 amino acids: CASSFVGREGEQFF. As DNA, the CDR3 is TGTGCCAGCAGCTTTGTCGGGAGAGAAGGTGAGCAGTTCTTC.

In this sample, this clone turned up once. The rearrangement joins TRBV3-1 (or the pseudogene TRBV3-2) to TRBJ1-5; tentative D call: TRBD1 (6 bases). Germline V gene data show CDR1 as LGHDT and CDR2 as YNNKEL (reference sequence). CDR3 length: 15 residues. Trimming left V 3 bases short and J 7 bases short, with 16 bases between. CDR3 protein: CASSHGGAGQQPQHF. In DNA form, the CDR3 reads TGTGCCAGCAGCCATGGGGGGGCAGGGCAGCAGCCCCAGCATTTT.

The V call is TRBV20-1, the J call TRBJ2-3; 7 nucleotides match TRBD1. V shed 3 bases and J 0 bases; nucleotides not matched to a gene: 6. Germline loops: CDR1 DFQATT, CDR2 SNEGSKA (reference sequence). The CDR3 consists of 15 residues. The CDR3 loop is CSASRDSKSTDTQYF. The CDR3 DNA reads TGCAGTGCTAGTAGGGACAGCAAAAGCACAGATACGCAGTATTTT.

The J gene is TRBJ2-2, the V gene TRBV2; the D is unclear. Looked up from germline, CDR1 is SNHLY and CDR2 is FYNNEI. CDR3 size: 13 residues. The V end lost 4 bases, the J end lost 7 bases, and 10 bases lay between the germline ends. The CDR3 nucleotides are TGTGCCAGCAGTGCTCCGGGTTTCGGGGAGCTGTTTTTT. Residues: CASSAPGFGELFF.

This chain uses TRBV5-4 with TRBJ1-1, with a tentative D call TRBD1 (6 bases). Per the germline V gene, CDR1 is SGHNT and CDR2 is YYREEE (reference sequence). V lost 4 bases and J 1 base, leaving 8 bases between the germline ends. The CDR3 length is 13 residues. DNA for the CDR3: TGTGCCAGCAGCCTGGACAGGAACACTGAAGCTTTCTTT. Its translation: CASSLDRNTEAFF.

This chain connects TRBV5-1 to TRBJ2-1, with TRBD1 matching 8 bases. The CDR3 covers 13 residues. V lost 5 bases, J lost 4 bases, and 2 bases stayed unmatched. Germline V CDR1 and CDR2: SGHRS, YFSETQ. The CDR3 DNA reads TGCGCCAGCAGGGACAGGGAATACAATGAGCAGTTCTTC. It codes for CASRDREYNEQFF.

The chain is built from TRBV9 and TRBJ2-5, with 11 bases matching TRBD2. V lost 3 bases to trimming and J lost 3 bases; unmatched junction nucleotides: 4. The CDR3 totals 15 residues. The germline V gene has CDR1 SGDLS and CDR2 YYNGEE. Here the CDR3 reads CASSETSGSKETQYF. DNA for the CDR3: TGTGCCAGCAGCGAAACTAGCGGGAGTAAAGAGACCCAGTACTTC. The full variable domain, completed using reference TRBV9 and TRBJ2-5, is DSGVTQTPKHLITATGQRVTLRCSPRSGDLSVYWYQQSLDQGLQFLIQYYNGEERAKGNILERFSAQQFPDLHSELNLSSLELGDSALYFCASSETSGSKETQYFGPGTRLLVL.

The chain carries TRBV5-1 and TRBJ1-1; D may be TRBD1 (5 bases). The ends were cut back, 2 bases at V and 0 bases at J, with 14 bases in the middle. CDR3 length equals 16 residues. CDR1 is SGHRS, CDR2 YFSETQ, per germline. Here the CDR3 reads CASSLRPTDMNTEAFF. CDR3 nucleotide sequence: TGCGCCAGCAGCTTACGCCCGACAGACATGAACACTGAAGCTTTCTTT.

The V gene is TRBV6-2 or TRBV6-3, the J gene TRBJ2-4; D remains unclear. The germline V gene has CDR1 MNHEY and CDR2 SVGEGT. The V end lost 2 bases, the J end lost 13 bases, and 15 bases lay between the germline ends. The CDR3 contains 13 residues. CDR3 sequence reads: CASSYALRSIQYF. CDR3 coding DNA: TGTGCCAGCAGTTACGCCTTAAGGAGCATACAGTACTTC.